These 13 T cell receptor beta chains were all obtained from the same sample, sequenced in a study of T cell responses to AZD1222 COVID-19 vaccine. Clones were read by immunoSEQ multiplex PCR, and TCRdb kept only the in-frame ones, dropping some. The sample holds around 80,000 clones, approximately 83% seen once. Sequencing used peripheral blood, obtained 28 days after the second AZD1222 dose. The receptors stem from an adult who received the AZD1222 COVID-19 vaccine.

The genes are TRBV11-2 and TRBJ1-4, with 12 bases matching TRBD1. This CDR3 comprises 18 residues. CDR1 and CDR2 from the germline V gene are SGHAT and FQNNGV. V lost 1 base and J lost 8; bases outside the gene matches: 11. The CDR3 here is CASSLGLGQGAGSEKLFF. DNA of the CDR3: TGTGCCAGCAGCTTAGGATTGGGACAGGGGGCGGGGAGCGAAAAACTGTTTTTT.

The J gene is TRBJ2-7, the V gene TRBV11-2; D uncertain. V was shortened by 0 bases and J by 7 bases, with 10 bases between the two germline ends. The CDR3 extends over 13 amino acids. Germline V gene lookup returns CDR1 SGHAT and CDR2 FQNNGV. CDR3 protein: CASSLDRSREQYF. The CDR3 bases are TGTGCCAGCAGCTTAGATCGGAGTCGGGAGCAGTACTTC.

J is TRBJ2-2 and V is TRBV7-8, with unresolved D. The CDR3 is made up of 14 amino acids. With 2 bases removed from V and 2 bases from J, the gap between germline ends came to 6 bases. Looked up from germline, CDR1 is SGHVS and CDR2 is FQNEAQ. CDR3 coding DNA: TGTGCCAGCAGCTTAAGTCCTAACACCGGGGAGCTGTTTTTT. Its translation is CASSLSPNTGELFF.

The CDR3 DNA reads TGTGCCAGCAGCTTGGCGGGTAACCGGGAGCTGTTTTTT. Its translation: CASSLAGNRELFF. The V call is TRBV5-4, the J call TRBJ2-2; no definite D call. The CDR3 extends over 13 amino acids. V dropped 0 bases and J dropped 9 bases, with 9 bases sitting between them. The germline gives CDR1 SGHNT, CDR2 YYREEE (reference sequence).

The chain joins TRBV7-3 to TRBJ2-3; 8 bases align to TRBD1. V was pared by 2 bases and J by 6 bases, with 7 bases of the junction left unmatched. CDR3 length: 15 residues. Germline V CDR1 and CDR2: SGHTA, FQGTGA. Here the CDR3 DNA reads TGTGCCAGCAGCTTAGCAGGGGGCCAGTTGGATACGCAGTATTTT. Its translation: CASSLAGGQLDTQYF.

This chain connects TRBV6-6 to TRBJ2-7, with D perhaps given as TRBD1 or TRBD2 (6 bases each). Germline values: CDR1 MNHNY, CDR2 SVGAGI (reference sequence). V was trimmed by 6 bases and J by 4 bases, leaving 16 bases between them. The CDR3 extends over 14 amino acids. CDR3 amino acids: CASRLTTGGYEQYF. CDR3 in DNA: TGTGCCAGCAGACTGACGACAGGAGGGTACGAGCAGTACTTC.

This CDR3 reads CASSLAALRGWEQYF. DNA for the CDR3: TGTGCCAGCAGCTTGGCGGCGCTTCGAGGGTGGGAGCAGTACTTC. The rearrangement links TRBV5-6 to TRBJ2-7, with a tentative D call TRBD2 (5 bases). Germline-derived CDR1 and CDR2 are SGHDT and YYEEEE. Trimming pared 0 bases from V and 7 bases from J, leaving 17 bases between. The CDR3 sequence is 15 residues long.

The chain has TRBV19 and TRBJ1-3; the D gene is possibly TRBD1 (5 bases). CDR3 length: 15 residues. Germline CDR1 reads LNHDA; CDR2 reads SQIVND (reference sequence). The ends were cut back, 4 bases at V and 0 bases at J, with 10 bases in the middle. Here the CDR3 reads CASSKGQNSGNTIYF. DNA of the CDR3: TGTGCCAGTAGTAAAGGACAAAACTCTGGAAACACCATATATTTT.

The genes are TRBV7-3 and TRBJ1-3; 7 nucleotides agree with TRBD1. With 5 bases clipped from V and 4 bases from J, the junction kept 5 bases outside the gene matches. Germline V CDR1 and CDR2: SGHTA, FQGTGA. The length of the CDR3 is 14 residues. CDR3 coding DNA: TGTGCCAGCAGCCGACAGGGTTCCGGAAACACCATATATTTT. The encoded protein is CASSRQGSGNTIYF.

This chain joins TRBV2 and TRBJ1-6; TRBD1 agrees at 9 bases. From germline, CDR1 is SNHLY and CDR2 FYNNEI. The CDR3 has 13 amino acids. The V segment lost 6 bases and the J segment 8 bases; nucleotides outside the gene matches: 2. CDR3 nucleotides: TGTGCCAGCAGCCGGGACAGGGATTCACCCCTCCACTTT. Translated: CASSRDRDSPLHF.

This chain uses TRBV7-2 with TRBJ2-2; D is perhaps TRBD2 (5 bases). CDR3 length: 12 residues. The germline V gene encodes CDR1 SGHTA and CDR2 FQGNSA. V shed 6 bases and J shed 8 bases, with 10 bases lying between them. The CDR3 nucleotides are TGTGCCAGCAGAGAGCAGCGGGGGGAGCTGTTTTTT. It encodes CASREQRGELFF. The variable domain in full, completed from reference TRBV7-2 and TRBJ2-2, reads GAGVSQSPSNKVTEKGKDVELRCDPISGHTALYWYRQSLGQGLEFLIYFQGNSAPDKSGLPSDRFSAERTGGSVSTLTIQRTQQEDSAVYLCASREQRGELFFGEGSRLTVL.

The chain employs TRBV7-9 and TRBJ1-1; no definite D call. The germline V and J ends were trimmed by 5 bases and 0 bases, with 16 bases remaining between them. CDR1 SEHNR and CDR2 FQNEAQ come from the germline V gene (reference sequence). The CDR3 contains 16 residues. The CDR3 sequence: CASSPFDLPMNTEAFF. CDR3 sequence (DNA): TGTGCCAGCAGCCCGTTTGACCTGCCAATGAACACTGAAGCTTTCTTT.

A single count supports this clone. The CDR3 sequence is CASSHGGQGDSPLHF. As DNA, the CDR3 is TGTGCCAGCAGCCACGGCGGACAGGGGGATTCACCCCTCCACTTT. The rearrangement links TRBV14 to TRBJ1-6; TRBD1 aligns across 10 bases. CDR1 and CDR2 (germline): SGHDN, FVKESK. This CDR3 contains 15 residues. Trimming at V came to 3 bases and at J to 8 bases, leaving 4 bases not matched to a gene.